This T cell receptor beta chain appears in the sequencing data of a study of blood T cell repertoires in COVID-19. Study-wide background: Material from acute and convalescent COVID-19 was sourced from the United States, Italy and Spain. Nucleic acid was either cDNA or gDNA, and it came from T cells, B-cell-depleted T cells, or PBMCs.

CDR1 and CDR2 (germline): SGDLS, YYNGEE. This CDR3 is 16 amino acids long. The junction had 8 bases not matched to a gene; V was cut back by 4 bases and J by 3 bases. Per the study methods: Estimation of nucleated cell counts was performed using reference gene primer amplification. The protocol was immunoSEQ multiplex PCR, while the TCRdb copy is restricted to in-frame clones and leaves out a portion. The V and J calls and the clone size are those of that table, but D and trimming were determined from the DNA. The data hold 150,000 to 200,000 clones, with 82% observed a single time. Followed over time, Seattle patients had been enrolled while infection was active.

Input material: peripheral blood. This clonotype was obtained from a woman in her 40s with COVID-19, enrolled during active disease. The V call is TRBV9, the J call TRBJ2-1; TRBD2 matches 9 bases. The DNA for the CDR3 is TGTGCCAGCAGCCAATACGGGACTAGCAGCTACAATGAGCAGTTCTTC. It is translated as CASSQYGTSSYNEQFF. Variable domain in full (rest from reference TRBV9 and TRBJ2-1): DSGVTQTPKHLITATGQRVTLRCSPRSGDLSVYWYQQSLDQGLQFLIQYYNGEERAKGNILERFSAQQFPDLHSELNLSSLELGDSALYFCASSQYGTSSYNEQFFGPGTRLTVL.